This is a list of T cell receptor beta chains from one sample in a study of blood T cell repertoires in COVID-19. The method was immunoSEQ multiplex PCR; TCRdb's version includes in-frame clones alone and lacks a portion of them. Of 150,000 to 200,000 clones in the sample, just under 90% were seen once. The sequenced sample was peripheral blood. The receptor set was obtained from a man younger than 35 with active or convalescent COVID-19. Both conserved end residues are part of each CDR3. The order of the fields is clone size, D gene, J gene, V gene, CDR3 DNA, CDR3 protein. The D gene is left open where the match is weak. Clone size is stated in some rows and not others, as once, few, many or a class when expanded.

size: few
D: -
J: TRBJ2-2
V: TRBV6-2/TRBV6-3
DNA: TGTGCCAGCAGTTACGGAGGGTTAGACACCGGGGAGCTGTTTTTT
CDR3: CASSYGGLDTGELFF

size: -
D: TRBD1
J: TRBJ2-5
V: TRBV12-5
DNA: TGTGCTAGTGGTTTGGTAGGGACAGGGCTCCAAGAGACCCAGTACTTC
CDR3: CASGLVGTGLQETQYF

size: -
D: -
J: TRBJ2-5
V: TRBV7-2
DNA: TGTGCCAGCAGCTCCCCCAGAGAGACCCAGTACTTC
CDR3: CASSSPRETQYF

size: -
D: TRBD2
J: TRBJ2-1
V: TRBV28
DNA: TGTGCCAGCAGGGGACTGCCCGGACTAGCCCACAATGAGCAGTTCTTC
CDR3: CASRGLPGLAHNEQFF

size: -
D: -
J: TRBJ1-1
V: TRBV27
DNA: TGTGCCAGCAGTTTGGCCGGGGGGTATGCTTTCTTT
CDR3: CASSLAGGYAFF

size: -
D: -
J: TRBJ1-1
V: TRBV19
DNA: TGTGCCAGTAGTATGAGGGTATATGGTGGGGATGGCACTGAAGCTTTCTTT
CDR3: CASSMRVYGGDGTEAFF

size: -
D: TRBD1
J: TRBJ1-2
V: TRBV5-1
DNA: TGCGCCAGCCGCGAAGGGACAGCCTCATCGGTCTATGGCTACACCTTC
CDR3: CASREGTASSVYGYTF

size: -
D: TRBD2
J: TRBJ2-1
V: TRBV5-1
DNA: TGCGCCAGCAACGGATTGACTAGCGGGTACAATGAGCAGTTCTTC
CDR3: CASNGLTSGYNEQFF

size: -
D: TRBD2
J: TRBJ2-2
V: TRBV5-1
DNA: TGCGCCAGCAGCCGACTAGCGGGAGCAGTTATCACCGGGGAGCTGTTTTTT
CDR3: CASSRLAGAVITGELFF

size: -
D: TRBD2
J: TRBJ2-3
V: TRBV9
DNA: TGTGCCAGCAGCGTAGGCGGGAGTGGCCTAGATACGCAGTATTTT
CDR3: CASSVGGSGLDTQYF

size: once
D: -
J: TRBJ2-2
V: TRBV9
DNA: TGTGCCAGCAGCCTACAGGGCCGTTCGAACACCGGGGAGCTGTTTTTT
CDR3: CASSLQGRSNTGELFF

size: -
D: -
J: TRBJ2-3
V: TRBV28
DNA: TGTGCCAGCAGTTTAGCGGGGTTGAGCACAGATACGCAGTATTTT
CDR3: CASSLAGLSTDTQYF

size: -
D: -
J: TRBJ1-2
V: TRBV7-9
DNA: TGTGCCAGCAGCTTGGAGGACTACACCTTC
CDR3: CASSLEDYTF

size: -
D: -
J: TRBJ2-7
V: TRBV7-9
DNA: TGTGCCAGCACCCTCGGACGGGAATCCTACGAGCAGTACTTC
CDR3: CASTLGRESYEQYF

size: -
D: TRBD2
J: TRBJ2-1
V: TRBV5-6
DNA: TGTGCCAGCAGCCGGGAGGGAAATGAGCAGTTCTTC
CDR3: CASSREGNEQFF

size: once
D: TRBD1
J: TRBJ1-2
V: TRBV11-3
DNA: TGTGCCAGCAGCCCGGGCAGGGGGGGCTACACCTTC
CDR3: CASSPGRGGYTF

size: -
D: -
J: TRBJ2-2
V: TRBV28
DNA: TGTGCCAGCAGTTTATCTCGGGTTACCGGGGAGCTGTTTTTT
CDR3: CASSLSRVTGELFF

size: -
D: TRBD1
J: TRBJ1-1
V: TRBV13
DNA: TGTGCCAGCAGTTATATAACCCCCAGGGGGCGAAGAAACACTGAAGCTTTCTTT
CDR3: CASSYITPRGRRNTEAFF

size: -
D: TRBD2
J: TRBJ2-5
V: TRBV5-1
DNA: TGCGCCAGCAGCTTGGCCACCCCTAGCGGAGGTGGCCAAGAGACCCAGTACTTC
CDR3: CASSLATPSGGGQETQYF

size: -
D: -
J: TRBJ2-2
V: TRBV19
DNA: TGTGCCAGTAGTATAGGGCAGGGGTGGGCCGGGGAGCTGTTTTTT
CDR3: CASSIGQGWAGELFF

size: once
D: TRBD1
J: TRBJ1-3
V: TRBV12-5
DNA: TGTGCTAGTGGTTTGACCTCGGAATGGGGACAGGGAAACACCATATATTTT
CDR3: CASGLTSEWGQGNTIYF

size: -
D: -
J: TRBJ2-5
V: TRBV6-5
DNA: TGTGCCAGCAGTCCACGGGGTCACGGGACCCAGTACTTC
CDR3: CASSPRGHGTQYF

size: -
D: -
J: TRBJ2-1
V: TRBV4-1
DNA: TGCGCCAGCAGCCAATTCTATAACAATGAGCAGTTCTTC
CDR3: CASSQFYNNEQFF

size: -
D: -
J: TRBJ2-1
V: TRBV25-1
DNA: TGTGCCAGCAGTGAAACAGGACGCTTCGGCAATGAGCAGTTCTTC
CDR3: CASSETGRFGNEQFF

size: -
D: TRBD2
J: TRBJ2-1
V: TRBV5-1
DNA: TGCGCCAGCAGCTTGAGTCTAGCGGGAGTTCTCGGGATGGATGAGCAGTTCTTC
CDR3: CASSLSLAGVLGMDEQFF

size: -
D: -
J: TRBJ2-1
V: TRBV25-1
DNA: TGTGCCAGCAGTGGAAACAGGGAAAGCTCCTACAATGAGCAGTTCTTC
CDR3: CASSGNRESSYNEQFF

size: -
D: -
J: TRBJ2-5
V: TRBV7-2
DNA: TGTGCCAGCAGCTTATTTCGGGAGACCCAGTACTTC
CDR3: CASSLFRETQYF